This T cell receptor beta chain emerged from a study of cytomegalovirus exposure and HLA in healthy donors. PCR primers comprised 60 Vbeta and 13 Jbeta primers. Clones were sequenced by immunoSEQ multiplex PCR, and TCRdb holds only the in-frame ones, with some missing. The table records some 100,000 clones, about four fifths of them present only once. CDR3 length: 13 residues. Germline V CDR1 and CDR2: GTSNPN, SVGIG (reference sequence). Trimming pared 5 bases from V and 2 bases from J, leaving 10 bases between. Sequenced input: PBMCs. The rearrangement uses TRBV30 and TRBJ1-3; D might be TRBD1 (5 bases). The origin of this receptor is a male donor in good health and CMV-seropositive. The DNA for the CDR3 is TGTGCCTGGGCAGGGTTTACTGGAAACACCATATATTTT. Translated: CAWAGFTGNTIYF. The full variable domain, in which reference TRBV30 and TRBJ1-3 provide the parts outside the CDR3, is SQTIHQWPATLVQPVGSPLSLECTVEGTSNPNLYWYRQAAGRGLQLLFYSVGIGQISSEVPQNLSASRPQDRQFILSSKKLLLSDSGFYLCAWAGFTGNTIYFGEGSWLTVV.